The sequence of this T cell receptor beta chain was determined in a study of spatial heterogeneity in lung cancer. The wider study: Within raw reads, each unique TCR and UMI combination appeared on average more than ten times. Points from the study as a whole: Ubiquitous, expanded tumor-derived TCRs were more frequently observed in blood at resection than at follow-up.

Details on this clonotype: Its antigen is currently unknown.

Individually, TCR cDNA molecules were each labelled with a unique molecular identifier. TCRdb called the 5' RACE reads again in MiXCR, with one record for every CDR3 protein. Counted here are around 87,000 distinct CDR3 sequences, 10% to 15% occurring once; the ten biggest clones make up roughly 39%. The germline V gene encodes CDR1 MNHNS and CDR2 SASEGT. Trimming pared 8 bases from V and 1 base from J, leaving 14 bases between. This CDR3 spans 14 amino acids. Stated time point: sample taken at primary tumor resection. Whole RNA, which was extracted from tumor, nontumor lung tissue or frozen PBMC, was sequenced without any cell sorting.

The receptor was isolated from a male donor with early-stage non-small cell lung cancer. The sample here was PBMCs, taken at surgery. The chain uses TRBV6-1 and TRBJ1-2, with D perhaps TRBD1 (5 bases). The chain's CDR3 is CASLPSTVNYGYTF. Here the CDR3 DNA reads TGTGCCAGCCTTCCTTCGACAGTTAACTATGGCTACACCTTC.